This TCR beta chain stems from a study of blood T cell repertoires in COVID-19. Study-wide context: Donors in the United States, Italy and Spain gave samples during acute or convalescent COVID-19.

The CDR3 is made up of 14 amino acids. The germline V and J ends were trimmed by 4 bases and 7 bases, with 14 bases remaining between them. CDR1 is SGHVS and CDR2 is FQNEAQ in the germline V gene. This clone was picked up one time. Per the original data handling: Estimated nucleated cell counts came from reference gene primer amplification. Sequenced by immunoSEQ multiplex PCR; TCRdb stores in-frame clones only, minus some. V, J and clone size were drawn from that table, and D and trimming were deduced from the DNA. This sample has roughly 150,000 clones, with 75% to 90% found just once. The sequenced sample consisted of peripheral blood. This sequence joins TRBV7-8 and TRBJ2-1; a possible D gene is TRBD2 (6 bases). The receptor was isolated from a woman aged 55-69 years with active COVID-19. In DNA form, the CDR3 reads TGTGCCAGCAGCTCCTCCCTGACTAGAAATGAGCAGTTCTTC. Translated, it gives CASSSSLTRNEQFF.